This TCR beta chain appears in the sequencing data of a study of CD8+ T cells in alopecia areata. The study's findings and limits: Under tofacitinib, fewer expanded CD8+ clones appeared among the top 100 scalp clones.

Regarding this clone: What it binds is unknown.

From germline, CDR1 is LNHDA and CDR2 SQIVND (reference sequence). V was shortened by 5 bases and J by 4 bases, with 11 bases between the two germline ends. The CDR3 runs 13 residues. Sequencing templates came from extracted RNA that was reverse transcribed into cDNA. Produced via immunoSEQ multiplex PCR; TCRdb's table is partial and in-frame only. The sample lists roughly 250,000 clones, 50% to 75% seen once, with around 0.84% in the top ten. Specified treatment: oral pan-JAK inhibitor, 5-10 mg twice daily. The source of this sequence is a human donor with alopecia areata. V usage is TRBV19 and J usage is TRBJ1-2; a weak D match, TRBD1 (6 bases). This sample comprised CD4+ T cells sorted from blood, obtained around week 54, from a patient treated with tofacitinib. The DNA of the CDR3 is TGTGCCAGTAGTTTGGACAGATTCTATGGCTACACCTTC. Residues: CASSLDRFYGYTF.